Sequencing of this T cell receptor (beta chain) was carried out in a study of spatial heterogeneity in lung cancer. The CDR3 loop spans 13 amino acids. V gave up 7 bases and J gave up 0 bases; unmatched junction bases: 2. Germline V CDR1 and CDR2: MNHNY, SVGAGI (reference sequence). Study-wide results and caveats: Tumor mutation counts were tracked by expanded intratumoral alpha and beta TCR counts.

This clonotype was found many times. The antigen is undetermined. TCRdb passed the 5' RACE reads through MiXCR, listing each CDR3 protein once. Of about 100,000 distinct CDR3 sequences in the sample, 4% to 4.5% were seen once. Described time point: sample taken at primary tumor resection. Samples were donated by 72 untreated early-stage non-small cell lung cancer patients. This TCR derives from a male donor with early-stage non-small cell lung cancer. Specimen: lung tumor tissue, collected at surgery. The chain carries TRBV6-6 and TRBJ2-7; TRBD1 matches at 8 bases. CDR3 DNA: TGTGCCAGCAACAGGGGGGCCTCCTACGAGCAGTACTTC. Translating gives CASNRGASYEQYF.